A selection of T cell receptor beta chains follows, all from one sample in a study of blood T cell repertoires in COVID-19. TCRdb keeps only in-frame clones here, not all; method: immunoSEQ multiplex PCR. Among around 250,000 clones, over 80% were seen once, and the ten largest hold roughly 10%. Material: peripheral blood. These receptors all come from a woman in her seventies with COVID-19, enrolled during active disease. Each CDR3 is given with its conserved first and last residue. The D gene is left open where the match is weak. Clone size is given for some rows only: seen once, a few or many times, or a class if the clone is expanded.

v_gene,j_gene,d_gene,abundance,CDR3nt,CDR3aa
TRBV4-2,TRBJ2-3,TRBD1,-,TGTGCCAGCAGCCAAGAAGGGGGCTGGACAGATACGCAGTATTTT,CASSQEGGWTDTQYF
TRBV29-1,TRBJ2-7,-,once,TGCAGCGTTGCAGGAGGCATCTCCTACGAGCAGTACTTC,CSVAGGISYEQYF
TRBV6-6,TRBJ2-7,TRBD1,-,TGTGCCAGCAGTCCTGCCGGGACAGGGGCCTACGAGCAGTACTTC,CASSPAGTGAYEQYF
TRBV19,TRBJ2-3,-,once,TGTGCCAGTAGTATCGGTCTCCATCCCACAGATACGCAGTATTTT,CASSIGLHPTDTQYF
TRBV5-1,TRBJ2-3,TRBD2,-,TGCGCCAGCAGCTTGTCGGGGACTAGCGGGGACACAGATACGCAGTATTTT,CASSLSGTSGDTDTQYF
TRBV7-2,TRBJ2-7,TRBD2,-,TGTGCCAGCAGCCTCCAGGTAGCGGGAGTGGGAGAGCAGTACTTC,CASSLQVAGVGEQYF
TRBV21-1,TRBJ1-5,-,-,TGTGCCAGCAGCAGAAACTTAAAGTGCGGCAGGGGAGGGGATCAGCCCCAGCATTTT,CASSRNLKCGRGGDQPQHF
TRBV18,TRBJ2-7,-,-,TGTGCCAGCTCACCCCTCTCGGACAGCTACGAGCAGTACTTC,CASSPLSDSYEQYF
TRBV6-5,TRBJ1-5,-,-,TGTGCCAGCAGTCCCGGGAACCCTGATCAGCCCCAGCATTTT,CASSPGNPDQPQHF
TRBV25-1,TRBJ2-5,TRBD2,-,TGTGCCAGCACTCCACGGGGGGGCAGACACCAAGAGACCCAGTACTTC,CASTPRGGRHQETQYF
TRBV2,TRBJ2-7,-,-,TGTGCCAGCGCCCTGGGCAGCTACGAGCAGTACTTC,CASALGSYEQYF
TRBV5-1,TRBJ2-5,-,-,TGCGCCAGCAGCTTGGAGCCTTCTCAAGAGACCCAGTACTTC,CASSLEPSQETQYF
TRBV19,TRBJ2-1,TRBD2,-,TGTGCCAGTAGAGCGGGAGATGAGCAGTTCTTC,CASRAGDEQFF
TRBV20-1,TRBJ1-1,-,-,TGCAGTGCTAGTCCCCCCCAGGGGATGAACACTGAAGCTTTCTTT,CSASPPQGMNTEAFF
TRBV6-6,TRBJ1-5,-,-,TGTGCCAGCAGACAGGGTGATCCTCAGCCCCAGCATTTT,CASRQGDPQPQHF
TRBV20-1,TRBJ2-7,-,-,TGCAGTGCTAAACAGGGCTACGAGCAGTACTTC,CSAKQGYEQYF
TRBV10-3,TRBJ1-1,-,-,TGTGCCATCTCTTCGAACACTGAAGCTTTCTTT,CAISSNTEAFF
TRBV5-1,TRBJ2-2,-,-,TGCGCCAGCAGCTTGTATTCCAGGGGCTCGACCGGGGAGCTGTTTTTT,CASSLYSRGSTGELFF
TRBV19,TRBJ2-7,TRBD1,few,TGTGCCAGTAGTACCCTGGGGGACAGACTGGAGCAGTACTTC,CASSTLGDRLEQYF
TRBV30,TRBJ1-2,TRBD1,few,TGTGCCTGGGGACAGGGAAGCTATGGCTACACCTTC,CAWGQGSYGYTF
TRBV19,TRBJ1-3,-,-,TGTGCCAGTAGTATCCGGGGCTCTGGAAACACCATATATTTT,CASSIRGSGNTIYF
TRBV4-1,TRBJ1-1,-,once,TGCGCCAGCAGCCAAGCGGGTCGGAGTGAAGCTTTCTTT,CASSQAGRSEAFF